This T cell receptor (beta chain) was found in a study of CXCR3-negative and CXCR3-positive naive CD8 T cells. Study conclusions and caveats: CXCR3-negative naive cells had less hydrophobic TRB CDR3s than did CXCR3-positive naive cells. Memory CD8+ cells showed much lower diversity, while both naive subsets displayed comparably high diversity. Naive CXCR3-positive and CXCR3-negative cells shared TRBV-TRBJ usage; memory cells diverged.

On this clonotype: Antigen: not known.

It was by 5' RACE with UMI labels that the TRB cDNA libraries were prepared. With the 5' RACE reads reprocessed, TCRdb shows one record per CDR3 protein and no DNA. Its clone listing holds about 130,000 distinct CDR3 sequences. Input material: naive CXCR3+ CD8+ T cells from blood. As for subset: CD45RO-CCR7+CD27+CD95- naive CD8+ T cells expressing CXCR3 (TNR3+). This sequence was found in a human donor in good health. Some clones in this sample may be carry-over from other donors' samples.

CDR3 sequence: CASSSSGVEQFF. This chain connects TRBV9 to TRBJ2-1; TCRdb gives TRBD1 as the D gene, but with no DNA this cannot be confirmed. Germline CDR1 reads SGDLS; CDR2 reads YYNGEE. The CDR3 runs to 12 residues.